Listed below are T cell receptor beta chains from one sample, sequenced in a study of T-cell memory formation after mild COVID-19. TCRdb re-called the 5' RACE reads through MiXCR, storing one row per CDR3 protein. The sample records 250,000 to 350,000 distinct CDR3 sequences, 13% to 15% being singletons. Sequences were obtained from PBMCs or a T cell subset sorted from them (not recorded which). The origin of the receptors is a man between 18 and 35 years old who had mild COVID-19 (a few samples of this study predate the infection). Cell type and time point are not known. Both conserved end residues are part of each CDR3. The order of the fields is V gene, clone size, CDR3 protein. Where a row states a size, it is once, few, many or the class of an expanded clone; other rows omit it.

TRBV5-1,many,CASSLEAGEQFF
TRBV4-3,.,CASSQELGTGNSPLHF
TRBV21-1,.,CASSGGVALRRDTEAFF
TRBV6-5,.,CASSPPLWEGLNTEAFF
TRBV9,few,CASSVDQDSTIEAFF
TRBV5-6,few,CASRPLSAYEQYF
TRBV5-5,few,CASSWVGKDNEQFF
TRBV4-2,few,CASSQDPGGGETQYF
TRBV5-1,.,CASSSTLGGQETQYF
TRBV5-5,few,CASSYGGATSTDTQYF
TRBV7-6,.,CASSHGGSPNTEAFF
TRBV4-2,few,CASSQDEGGYTGELFF
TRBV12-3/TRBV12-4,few,CASSPSTVADTQYF
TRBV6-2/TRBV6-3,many,CASSYRGGTDTQYF
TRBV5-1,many,CASSSTGNNEKLFF
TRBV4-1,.,CASSLRDRDTEAFF
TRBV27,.,CASSFGASSNQPQHF
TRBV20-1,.,CSARVTGDEQYF
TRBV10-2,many,CASNDRVLAEETQYF
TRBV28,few,CASPDRGELKTQNIQYF
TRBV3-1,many,CASSQEGPLEQYF